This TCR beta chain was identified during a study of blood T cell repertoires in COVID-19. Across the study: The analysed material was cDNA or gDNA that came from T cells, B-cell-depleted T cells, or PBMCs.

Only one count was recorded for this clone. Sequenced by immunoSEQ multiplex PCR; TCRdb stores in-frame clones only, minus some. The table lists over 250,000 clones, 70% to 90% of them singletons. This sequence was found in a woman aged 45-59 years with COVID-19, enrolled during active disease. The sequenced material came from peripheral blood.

CDR3 nucleotides: TGTGCCAGCAGCCCAAAGACTAGCGGTCTTACCGGGGAGCTGTTTTTT. Encoded protein: CASSPKTSGLTGELFF. V usage is TRBV7-2 and J usage is TRBJ2-2, with 9 bases that match TRBD2. Germline-derived CDR1 and CDR2 are SGHTA and FQGNSA. The CDR3 consists of 16 residues. The V segment lost 5 bases and the J segment 5 bases; nucleotides outside the gene matches: 9.